The T cell receptor beta chain under discussion was sequenced for a study of cytomegalovirus exposure and HLA in healthy donors. Broader study findings: Among TCR beta chains, those listed as cytomegalovirus-associated numbered some 170.

The assay was immunoSEQ multiplex PCR, and TCRdb's table has in-frame clones only and misses some. The sample lists under 200,000 clones, roughly 96% seen once, with 0.8% to 1% in the top ten. Unmatched junction bases numbered 14, after V lost 5 bases and J lost 5 bases. The germline V gene has CDR1 MNHEY and CDR2 SMNVEV (reference sequence). The CDR3 is made up of 16 amino acids. Concerning this clone itself: The antigen remains unidentified.

This TCR was recovered from a woman aged 18-29 years in good health and CMV-seronegative. Sequencing was carried out using PBMCs. V usage is TRBV27 and J usage is TRBJ2-5; 7 nucleotides line up with TRBD1. CDR3 in amino acids: CASSQQGPIGMETQYF. Written as DNA, the CDR3 is TGTGCCAGCAGTCAACAGGGGCCCATTGGGATGGAGACCCAGTACTTC.